These 10 T cell receptor beta chains were sequenced from one sample in a study of shared clonotypes between healthy human individuals. Clones were sequenced by immunoSEQ multiplex PCR, and TCRdb holds only the in-frame ones, with some missing. The table records approximately 1,000,000 clones, around 82% of them present only once. The sample was memory CD4+ T cells from PBMCs. The subset denotes: CD45RA-negative fraction. These receptors were taken from a young man in good health. Some clones in this sample may be carry-over from other donors' samples.

The rearrangement uses TRBV5-4 and TRBJ2-1, with D possibly being TRBD1 (5 bases). With 0 bases removed from V and 6 bases from J, the gap between germline ends came to 7 bases. This CDR3 comprises 13 residues. In germline, CDR1 is SGHNT, CDR2 YYREEE (reference sequence). The CDR3 sequence is CASSLAGSNEQFF. The CDR3 DNA sequence: TGTGCCAGCAGCTTGGCAGGGTCCAATGAGCAGTTCTTC. The variable domain in full, with the rest retrieved from reference TRBV5-4 and TRBJ2-1, is ETGVTQSPTHLIKTRGQQVTLRCSSQSGHNTVSWYQQALGQGPQFIFQYYREEENGRGNFPPRFSGLQFPNYSSELNVNALELDDSALYLCASSLAGSNEQFFGPGTRLTVL.

The genes are TRBV11-2 and TRBJ1-4; no reliable D call. This CDR3 spans 14 amino acids. V gave up 5 bases and J gave up 4 bases, with 11 bases separating them. The germline V gene encodes CDR1 SGHAT and CDR2 FQNNGV. CDR3 sequence (DNA): TGTGCCAGCAGCCGGAACAGCTTTAATGAAAAACTGTTTTTT. Translated: CASSRNSFNEKLFF. The full variable domain, with the rest looked up from reference TRBV11-2 and TRBJ1-4, is EAGVAQSPRYKIIEKRQSVAFWCNPISGHATLYWYQQILGQGPKLLIQFQNNGVVDDSQLPKDRFSAERLKGVDSTLKIQPAKLEDSAVYLCASSRNSFNEKLFFGSGTQLSVL.

The chain couples TRBV11-2 to TRBJ1-1, with 8 bases fitting TRBD1. The CDR3 loop spans 14 amino acids. Germline V lookup: CDR1 SGHAT, CDR2 FQNNGV. Losses at the gene ends were 5 bases for V and 10 bases for J; bases not matched to a gene: 12. For the CDR3, the DNA is TGTGCCAGCAGCCGGGACAGGACGTATGGGTCAGCTTTCTTT. Protein: CASSRDRTYGSAFF.

This clone was counted a single time. The chain employs TRBV18 and TRBJ2-3; 12 nucleotides agree with TRBD2. Germline V gene sequence: CDR1 KGHSH, CDR2 LQKENI. V dropped 3 bases and J dropped 1; count of bases not matched to a gene: 2. This CDR3 comprises 16 residues. The CDR3 DNA sequence: TGTGCCAGCTCACCCTGGACTAGCGGGGGCACAGATACGCAGTATTTT. Translating it yields CASSPWTSGGTDTQYF.

This clone was seen only once. The chain couples TRBV9 to TRBJ2-7; no clear D gene. V lost 2 bases and J lost 0, with 12 bases in between. The V gene's germline CDR1 is SGDLS and CDR2 YYNGEE. The CDR3 has 15 amino acids. CDR3 coding DNA: TGTGCCAGCAGCGTTTCGGCTCTAAGCTCCTACGAGCAGTACTTC. This sequence encodes CASSVSALSSYEQYF.

This chain links TRBV28 with TRBJ1-3; D is unclear. Per germline, CDR1 MDHEN and CDR2 SYDVKM. Trimming stripped 6 bases from V and 7 bases from J, with 16 bases between. This CDR3 spans 14 amino acids. For the CDR3, the DNA is TGTGCCAGCAGGTTACCAGACCAAAGGAACACCATATATTTT. This encodes CASRLPDQRNTIYF. Based on the CDR3 plus reference TRBV28 and TRBJ1-3, the full variable domain is DVKVTQSSRYLVKRTGEKVFLECVQDMDHENMFWYRQDPGLGLRLIYFSYDVKMKEKGDIPEGYSVSREKKERFSLILESASTNQTSMYLCASRLPDQRNTIYFGEGSWLTVV.

The chain employs TRBV6-1 and TRBJ1-1; D is uncertain. The V end was cut by 5 bases, the J end by 4 bases, with 11 bases between. The CDR3 contains 13 residues. Germline V lookup: CDR1 MNHNS, CDR2 SASEGT. In nucleotides, the CDR3 is TGTGCCAGCAGTCCGGACTGGGGCACTGAAGCTTTCTTT. Protein: CASSPDWGTEAFF.

V and J are TRBV6-5 and TRBJ1-2; 8 bases agree with TRBD1. The CDR3 length is 13 residues. The germline gives CDR1 MNHEY, CDR2 SVGAGI. The V gene end was trimmed by 4 bases and the J gene end by 5 bases; junction bases not matched to a gene: 3. The CDR3 loop reads CASSWGQEYGYTF. CDR3 DNA: TGTGCCAGCAGTTGGGGACAGGAATATGGCTACACCTTC.

The chain links TRBV5-1 to TRBJ2-7, with TRBD1 matching 8 bases. Germline V CDR1 and CDR2: SGHRS, YFSETQ. J gave up 2 bases and V 7 bases, and 5 bases lay outside the gene matches. The CDR3 length is 13 residues. CDR3 sequence (DNA): TGCGCCAGCCGGGTACAGGGGGCCTACGAGCAGTACTTC. It yields the protein CASRVQGAYEQYF.

This chain connects TRBV5-6 to TRBJ2-7, with TRBD1 identical over 8 bases. Germline-derived CDR1 and CDR2 are SGHDT and YYEEEE. V lost 4 bases to trimming and J lost 3 bases; unmatched junction nucleotides: 6. This CDR3 is built from 14 residues. The CDR3 is CASSQDRGYYEQYF. DNA of the CDR3: TGTGCCAGCAGCCAAGACAGGGGATACTACGAGCAGTACTTC.